This TCR beta chain was found in a study of circulating and synovial CD4+ cells in juvenile arthritis. Study-wide results and caveats: Circulating pathogenic-like and bulk T cells looked alike by Vbeta family usage. Bulk blood CD4 samples held at least an order of magnitude more or fewer genomes than CPL. These repertoires were less diverse than bulk blood CD4 repertoires.

V lost 7 bases and J lost 2, with 20 bases in between. The CDR3 extends over 17 amino acids. Germline CDR1 reads MDHEN; CDR2 reads SYDVKM. On this clone itself: Antigen: not known.

Measured with immunoSEQ multiplex PCR; TCRdb has only the in-frame clones, and not every one. The profile shows 25,000 to 35,000 clones, roughly 95% of them singletons. Samples derive from patients with active juvenile idiopathic arthritis. This TCR derives from a human donor with juvenile idiopathic arthritis. This chain links TRBV28 with TRBJ2-2, with D perhaps TRBD1 (5 bases). Sequenced input: CD4+ T cells from blood. The CDR3 reads CASNPLGQHRNTGELFF. DNA for the CDR3: TGTGCCAGCAACCCCCTGGGGCAGCACAGAAACACCGGGGAGCTGTTTTTT.